This T cell receptor (beta chain) derives from a study of OX40 agonist ivuxolimab in advanced cancers. Germline V gives CDR1 ENHRY, CDR2 SYGVKD. Trimming cost V 0 bases and J 10 bases; bases outside gene matches: 0. The CDR3 covers 12 residues. The sampling schedule covered blood at baseline, cycle 4 day 1, and cycle 7 day 1. Profiling relied on immunoSEQ multiplex PCR, and the TCRdb table lists in-frame clones only, not all of them. The sample includes tens of thousands of clones, 85% to 90% of them seen just once. The sequence came from an adult with an advanced solid tumor such as melanoma, head and neck, liver or kidney cancer. V gene TRBV10-3 combines with J gene TRBJ2-1, with 7 bases aligning to TRBD1. This specimen consisted of CD4+ or CD8+ T cells sorted from blood, obtained in a trial of the OX40 agonist ivuxolimab. The CDR3 here is CAISESDREQFF. CDR3 DNA sequence: TGTGCCATCAGTGAGTCGGACAGGGAGCAGTTCTTC.